A single sample gave rise to the 25 T cell receptor beta chains below, sequenced in a study of blood T cell repertoires in COVID-19 (dated by TCRdb to between 2020 and 2021). Libraries came from the immunoSEQ multiplex PCR assay. In its TCRdb copy, this immuneACCESS table keeps in-frame sequences only and misses some clones. Where compared with another copy, unresolved V genes explain less than half of these, and the others have no known cause. For this sample there are approximately 250,000 clones; 88% appear just once. The biggest ten clones account for 0.8% to 1% of the sample. Material for sequencing was PBMCs or T cells enriched from blood (not recorded which). The receptors stem from a woman under 40 who had recovered from COVID-19.

The rearrangement joins TRBV5-1 to TRBJ2-7; tentative D call: TRBD1 (6 bases). The germline CDR1 and CDR2 sequences are SGHRS and YFSETQ. Trimming removed 1 base from V and 3 bases from J, with 11 bases in between. The CDR3 extends over 14 amino acids. The DNA for the CDR3 is TGCGCCAGCAGCTTGTCCGGGACAAACTACGAGCAGTACTTC. Translated, it gives CASSLSGTNYEQYF.

This clone was detected only once. The chain carries TRBV7-8 and TRBJ2-7; the match to TRBD2 covers 8 bases. This CDR3 contains 15 residues. V lost 4 bases and J lost 3; bases outside the gene matches: 8. Germline V gives CDR1 SGHVS, CDR2 FQNEAQ. The CDR3, as DNA: TGTGCCAGCAGCTCCCCGGGACTAGGAAGCTACGAGCAGTACTTC. This translates into CASSSPGLGSYEQYF.

This sequence joins TRBV24-1 and TRBJ2-7, with D perhaps TRBD2 (5 bases). CDR3 length: 14 amino acids. The germline V gene has CDR1 KGHDR and CDR2 SFDVKD. The V gene lost 4 bases and the J gene lost 7 bases, with 16 bases spanning the gap. The CDR3 region is CATSDARGLGEQYF. The DNA for the CDR3 is TGTGCCACCAGTGACGCTCGAGGACTCGGTGAGCAGTACTTC.

This clone has a single count. The gene calls are TRBV19 and TRBJ1-1, with TRBD1 as a possible D gene (6 bases). The V end lost 4 bases, the J end lost 4 bases, and 16 bases lay between the germline ends. Looked up from germline, CDR1 is LNHDA and CDR2 is SQIVND (reference sequence). The CDR3 runs 15 residues. The CDR3 reads CASSTITGYGTEAFF. CDR3 sequence (DNA): TGTGCCAGTAGTACCATCACAGGGTACGGCACTGAAGCTTTCTTT.

Comments on this clone: Its ends do not fully match the called genes, so a read error is possible. Other DNA sequences in the same sample also yield this CDR3. The chain links TRBV7-3 to TRBJ1-1; 8 nucleotides align to TRBD1. The CDR3 is made up of 14 amino acids. From germline, CDR1 is SGHTA and CDR2 FQGTGA. DNA for the CDR3: TGTGCCAGCAGCGAAGACAGGGGTAGCACTGAAGCCTTCTTT. Translation: CASSEDRGSTEAFF.

This clone is a singleton in its sample. The chain recombines TRBV5-6 with TRBJ1-6, with 10 bases matching TRBD1. This CDR3 has 16 amino acids. Germline CDR1 is SGHDT and CDR2 is YYEEEE. Germline trimming cut 6 bases from V and 5 bases from J; bases unmatched to any gene: 8. CDR3 DNA: TGTGCCAGCACCCTGAGACAGGGGGCTAATAATTCACCCCTCCACTTT. Amino acids: CASTLRQGANNSPLHF.

The J gene is TRBJ1-1, the V gene TRBV2; 8 nucleotides match TRBD1. The V gene end was trimmed by 8 bases and the J gene end by 5 bases; junction bases not matched to a gene: 10. CDR3 length: 14 residues. The germline V gene has CDR1 SNHLY and CDR2 FYNNEI. The CDR3 loop is CASSGGEGGTEAFF. The CDR3 nucleotides read TGTGCCAGCTCAGGGGGCGAGGGGGGGACTGAAGCTTTCTTT.

This clone was picked up one time. J is TRBJ1-2 and V is TRBV30; 11 bases are a match to TRBD1. CDR1 is GTSNPN and CDR2 is SVGIG in the germline V gene (reference sequence). V lost 4 bases and J lost 1; bases outside the gene matches: 2. The CDR3 totals 14 residues. CDR3 sequence: CAWMGTGGNYGYTF. In nucleotides, the CDR3 is TGTGCCTGGATGGGGACAGGGGGTAACTATGGCTACACCTTC.

This rearrangement joins TRBV7-9 to TRBJ1-1, with D uncertain. V lost 2 bases and J 1 base, leaving 5 bases between the germline ends. The germline V gene has CDR1 SEHNR and CDR2 FQNEAQ (reference sequence). CDR3 length equals 13 residues. The CDR3, as DNA: TGTGCCAGCAGCTTATCCTGGAACACTGAAGCTTTCTTT. Amino acid sequence: CASSLSWNTEAFF.

The chain recombines TRBV9 with TRBJ2-1, with 15 bases identical to TRBD2. From germline, CDR1 is SGDLS and CDR2 YYNGEE. Trimming took 0 bases from V and 2 from J; bases not matched to a gene: 9. This CDR3 is built from 20 residues. The CDR3 nucleotides are TGTGCCAGCAGCGTAGGAGTAGGACTAGCGGGAGGGCCCCCCTACAATGAGCAGTTCTTC. Translated, it gives CASSVGVGLAGGPPYNEQFF.

The rearrangement uses TRBV2 and TRBJ2-5, with TRBD2 matching over 7 bases. Germline trimming cut 1 base from V and 2 bases from J; bases unmatched to any gene: 1. CDR1 is SNHLY, CDR2 FYNNEI, per germline. This CDR3 region has 14 residues. CDR3 residues: CASSEVSGQETQYF. The CDR3 DNA is TGTGCCAGCAGTGAAGTTAGCGGGCAAGAGACCCAGTACTTC.

This clone was seen just once. The CDR3 DNA follows: TGCGCCAGCAGCCGGAAGCTCTCGGGTGGTGGGACTACACACACCGGGGAGCTGTTTTTT. This gives the protein CASSRKLSGGGTTHTGELFF. The rearrangement joins TRBV4-3 to TRBJ2-2; 7 bases match TRBD2. J was trimmed by 3 bases and V by 4 bases; bases with no gene match: 20. The CDR3 spans 20 residues. Looked up from germline, CDR1 is LGHNA and CDR2 is YSLEER.

The V gene is TRBV18, the J gene TRBJ2-7; 7 bases fit TRBD1. CDR1 is KGHSH, CDR2 LQKENI, per germline. CDR3 length: 13 residues. With V trimmed by 3 bases and J by 3 bases, 2 bases remained unmatched. CDR3 loop: CASSPTGIYEQYF. In DNA, the CDR3 is TGTGCCAGCTCACCGACAGGGATCTACGAGCAGTACTTC.

This chain connects TRBV27 to TRBJ2-7; possible D gene TRBD1, 5 bases. Germline values: CDR1 MNHEY, CDR2 SMNVEV (reference sequence). This CDR3 region has 15 residues. The V and J ends lost 0 bases and 7 bases respectively, with 16 bases between them. CDR3 loop: CASSLSGRGLLEQYF. The CDR3 nucleotides are TGTGCCAGCAGTTTATCGGGGCGTGGGCTTTTAGAGCAGTACTTC.

The V call is TRBV19, the J call TRBJ1-4; 12 bases match TRBD1. Trimming at V came to 5 bases and at J to 4 bases, leaving 14 bases not matched to a gene. The CDR3 consists of 19 residues. Germline V lookup: CDR1 LNHDA, CDR2 SQIVND (reference sequence). This CDR3 is CASSPTLPGQGAHNEKLFF. The CDR3 DNA is TGTGCCAGTAGTCCCACCCTTCCGGGACAGGGGGCTCATAATGAAAAACTGTTTTTT.

The CDR3 loop reads CASSATRDEQYF. CDR3 coding DNA: TGTGCCAGCAGCGCCACCAGGGACGAGCAGTACTTC. The chain uses TRBV9 and TRBJ2-7; a weak D match, TRBD1 (5 bases). V shed 3 bases and J shed 5 bases, with 9 bases lying between them. Germline V gene sequence: CDR1 SGDLS, CDR2 YYNGEE. The CDR3 loop spans 12 amino acids.

The CDR3 region has the DNA TGCGCCAGCCGCCCCGGGACAGGGCACGAAAAACTGTTTTTT. It encodes CASRPGTGHEKLFF. The genes are TRBV5-1 and TRBJ1-4; TRBD1 aligns across 9 bases. The CDR3 runs 14 residues. Losses at the gene ends were 7 bases for V and 8 bases for J; bases not matched to a gene: 9. Looked up from germline, CDR1 is SGHRS and CDR2 is YFSETQ.

V usage is TRBV11-3 and J usage is TRBJ2-5, with D maybe TRBD2 (6 bases). Germline V lookup: CDR1 SGHNT, CDR2 YENEEA. The CDR3 consists of 16 residues. V was trimmed by 2 bases and J by 4 bases, leaving 17 bases between them. CDR3 protein: CASSLRLTGVPETQYF. CDR3 nucleotide sequence: TGTGCCAGCAGCTTAAGGTTAACGGGGGTTCCAGAGACCCAGTACTTC.

The chain carries TRBV2 and TRBJ2-3; 12 bases are shared with TRBD1. The CDR3 has 15 amino acids. From germline, CDR1 is SNHLY and CDR2 FYNNEI. Losses at the gene ends were 5 bases for V and 4 bases for J; bases not matched to a gene: 4. This chain's CDR3 is CASSFGTGGSDTQYF. As DNA, the CDR3 is TGTGCCAGCAGTTTCGGGACAGGGGGCTCAGATACGCAGTATTTT. Based on the CDR3 plus reference TRBV2 and TRBJ2-3, the full variable domain is EPEVTQTPSHQVTQMGQEVILRCVPISNHLYFYWYRQILGQKVEFLVSFYNNEISEKSEIFDDQFSVERPDGSNFTLKIRSTKLEDSAMYFCASSFGTGGSDTQYFGPGTRLTVL.

This clone was detected only once. The chain recombines TRBV7-2 with TRBJ2-5; a weak D match, TRBD1 (5 bases). This CDR3 region has 15 residues. With 3 bases removed from V and 3 bases from J, the gap between germline ends came to 14 bases. CDR1 and CDR2 (germline): SGHTA, FQGNSA. Written as DNA, the CDR3 is TGTGCCAGCAGCTTTAGGGCAGGGATTAAAGAGACCCAGTACTTC. Translated, it gives CASSFRAGIKETQYF.

The genes are TRBV2 and TRBJ1-1, with TRBD1 matching over 9 bases. Germline V gene sequence: CDR1 SNHLY, CDR2 FYNNEI. The CDR3 extends over 13 amino acids. V was clipped by 4 bases and J by 6 bases; unmatched bases: 3. CDR3 sequence reads: CASSGTGGSEAFF. The CDR3 DNA reads TGTGCCAGCAGTGGTACAGGGGGCTCTGAAGCTTTCTTT.

The V and J genes are TRBV7-9 and TRBJ1-2; 9 bases line up with TRBD1. V lost 5 bases and J lost 4; bases outside the gene matches: 8. Germline V gene data show CDR1 as SEHNR and CDR2 as FQNEAQ (reference sequence). This CDR3 has 15 amino acids. CDR3 loop: CASSPRDRVSYGYTF. For the CDR3, the DNA is TGTGCCAGCAGCCCCAGGGACAGGGTGAGCTATGGCTACACCTTC.

This chain uses TRBV3-1 (or the pseudogene TRBV3-2) with TRBJ2-5; D remains unclear. V lost 5 bases and J 2 bases, leaving 3 bases between the germline ends. Germline CDR1 reads LGHDT; CDR2 reads YNNKEL (reference sequence). The CDR3 consists of 11 residues. In nucleotides, the CDR3 is TGTGCCAGCAGCTATCAAGAGACCCAGTACTTC. Its protein is CASSYQETQYF.

The V and J genes are TRBV27 and TRBJ2-7; TRBD1 aligns across 9 bases. Germline V gives CDR1 MNHEY, CDR2 SMNVEV (reference sequence). V lost 5 bases, J lost 1 base, and 3 bases stayed unmatched. The CDR3 spans 14 residues. The CDR3 coding sequence is TGTGCCAGCAGTGCCGGGACAGGGTCCTACGAGCAGTACTTC. It codes for CASSAGTGSYEQYF.

Only one count was recorded for this clone. The chain carries TRBV7-2 and TRBJ2-2; D perhaps matches TRBD2 (6 bases). V was cut by 5 bases and J by 7 bases, with 14 bases left in between. CDR1 SGHTA and CDR2 FQGNSA come from the germline V gene. The CDR3 is made up of 14 amino acids. In DNA form, the CDR3 reads TGTGCCAGCAGCCCCGATTGGGGAGGCGGGGAGCTGTTTTTT. Protein sequence: CASSPDWGGGELFF. Using reference TRBV7-2 and TRBJ2-2 for the parts outside the CDR3, the full variable domain is GAGVSQSPSNKVTEKGKDVELRCDPISGHTALYWYRQSLGQGLEFLIYFQGNSAPDKSGLPSDRFSAERTGGSVSTLTIQRTQQEDSAVYLCASSPDWGGGELFFGEGSRLTVL.